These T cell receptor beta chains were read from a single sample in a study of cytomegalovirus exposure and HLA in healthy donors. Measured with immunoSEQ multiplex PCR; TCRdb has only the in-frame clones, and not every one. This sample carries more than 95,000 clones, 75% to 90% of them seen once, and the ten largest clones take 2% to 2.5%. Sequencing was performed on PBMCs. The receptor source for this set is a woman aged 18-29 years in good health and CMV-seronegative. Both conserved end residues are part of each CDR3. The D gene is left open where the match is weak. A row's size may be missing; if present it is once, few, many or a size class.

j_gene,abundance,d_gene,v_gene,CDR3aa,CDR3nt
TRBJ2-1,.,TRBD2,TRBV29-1,CSVEKAGGGNEQFF,TGCAGCGTTGAAAAGGCGGGAGGGGGTAATGAGCAGTTCTTC
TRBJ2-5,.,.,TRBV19,CASSIGLQETQYF,TGTGCCAGTAGTATTGGACTCCAAGAGACCCAGTACTTC
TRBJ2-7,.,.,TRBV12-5,CASGLMYRSYEQYF,TGTGCTAGTGGTTTAATGTACAGGTCCTACGAGCAGTACTTC
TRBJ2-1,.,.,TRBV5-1,CASSAEDSPTFYNEQFF,TGCGCCAGCAGCGCTGAGGATTCCCCCACATTCTACAATGAGCAGTTCTTC
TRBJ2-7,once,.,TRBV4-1,CASSQGEAGYEQYF,TGCGCCAGCAGCCAAGGAGAAGCGGGCTACGAGCAGTACTTC
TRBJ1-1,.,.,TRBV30,CAWSRRGMTEAFF,TGTGCCTGGAGTCGCAGGGGAATGACTGAAGCTTTCTTT
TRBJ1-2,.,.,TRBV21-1,CASSKPLSTGEFYGYTF,TGTGCCAGCAGCAAACCCCTTTCGACAGGTGAGTTCTATGGCTACACCTTC
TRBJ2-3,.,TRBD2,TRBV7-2,CASSLGGSVTDTQYF,TGTGCCAGCAGCCTGGGCGGGAGTGTGACAGATACGCAGTATTTT
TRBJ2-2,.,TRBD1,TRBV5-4,CASSSGQDRGNTGELFF,TGTGCCAGCAGCTCAGGACAAGACAGGGGCAACACCGGGGAGCTGTTTTTT
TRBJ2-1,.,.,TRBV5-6,CASSKQGEQFF,TGTGCCAGCAGTAAGCAGGGTGAGCAGTTCTTC
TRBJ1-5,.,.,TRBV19,CASRQDSNSNQPQHF,TGTGCCAGCCGCCAGGACAGTAATAGCAATCAGCCCCAGCATTTT
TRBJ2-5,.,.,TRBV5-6,CASSFPGRQETQYF,TGTGCCAGCAGCTTCCCAGGGAGGCAAGAGACCCAGTACTTC
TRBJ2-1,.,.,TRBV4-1,CASSQAFGVNEQFF,TGCGCCAGCAGCCAGGCATTCGGGGTCAATGAGCAGTTCTTC
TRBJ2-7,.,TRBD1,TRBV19,CASSPAGGREQYF,TGTGCCAGTAGCCCGGCAGGGGGCAGGGAGCAGTACTTC